This record covers a single T cell receptor beta chain. Its antigen is not identified. CD4+ cells yielded CD45RA+ naive and CD45RA-negative memory subsets. Template for every sorted-subset replicate PCR totaled around 210 ng DNA, tens of thousands of T cell genomes. The repertoire was sequenced with immunoSEQ multiplex PCR; TCRdb's copy has only in-frame clones and lacks some. This table has about 1.1 million clones, approximately 75% appearing once. Germline V gene sequence: CDR1 SGHRS, CDR2 YFSETQ. The CDR3 loop spans 13 amino acids. Between the trimmed V and J ends, which lost 5 bases and 2 bases, there was a span of 10 bases. These data are taken from a study of shared clonotypes between healthy human individuals. At the level of the study: A donor's plate count was three for CD4 naive and three for CD4 memory; CD8 naive had two and CD8 memory one. Study-level results: Donor scarcity curtailed the genetic and exposure-history diversity represented herein.

This receptor was identified in a man between 18 and 35 years old in good health. Some clones in this sample may be carry-over from other donors' samples. The source material was memory CD4+ T cells from PBMCs. This sample's subset: CD45RA-negative fraction. V gene TRBV5-1 combines with J gene TRBJ1-2; D is unresolved. CDR3 sequence: CASRSGLNYGYTF. The CDR3, as DNA: TGCGCCAGCAGGTCGGGTCTAAACTATGGCTACACCTTC.